This T cell receptor (beta chain) was obtained from a study of blood T cell repertoires in COVID-19. Study context: Sources were T cells, B-cell-depleted T cells, or PBMCs; the material itself was cDNA or gDNA.

The CDR3 is 13 residues long. Germline V gene data show CDR1 as SGHNT and CDR2 as YYREEE (reference sequence). Trimming took 4 bases from V and 6 from J, leaving 10 bases between them. Per the study methods: Reference gene primers were amplified, and this amplification served to estimate nucleated cell counts. TCRdb's copy holds only in-frame clones and misses some; the assay was immunoSEQ multiplex PCR. The DNA was the basis for D and trimming; V, J and clone size are from that table. The sample holds about 91,000 clones, 70% to 90% seen once. This clonotype was obtained from a woman over 75 with active COVID-19. The chain has TRBV5-4 and TRBJ2-2; D unclear. The sample comprised peripheral blood. CDR3 residues: CASSPRPAGELFF. As DNA, the CDR3 is TGTGCCAGCAGCCCACGCCCAGCCGGGGAGCTGTTTTTT.